This entry concerns a single TCR beta chain. The data derive from a study of blood T cell repertoires in COVID-19. The ends were cut back, 6 bases at V and 5 bases at J, with 4 bases in the middle. The CDR3 consists of 10 residues. Germline V lookup: CDR1 SEHNR, CDR2 FQNEAQ (reference sequence). Sequencing was performed with immunoSEQ multiplex PCR; in TCRdb, only in-frame clones are kept and a portion is missing. The table records 300,000 to 400,000 clones, 85% to 90% of them present only once. The source material was peripheral blood. The V call is TRBV7-9, the J call TRBJ1-2; D not certain. The clonotype originates from a woman between 50 and 59 years old with active or convalescent COVID-19. CDR3 region: CASSPYGYTF. CDR3 DNA sequence: TGTGCCAGCAGTCCTTATGGCTACACCTTC. The whole variable domain, filled in from reference TRBV7-9 and TRBJ1-2, reads DTGVSQNPRHKITKRGQNVTFRCDPISEHNRLYWYRQTLGQGPEFLTYFQNEAQLEKSRLLSDRFSAERPKGSFSTLEIQRTEQGDSAMYLCASSPYGYTFGSGTRLTVV.